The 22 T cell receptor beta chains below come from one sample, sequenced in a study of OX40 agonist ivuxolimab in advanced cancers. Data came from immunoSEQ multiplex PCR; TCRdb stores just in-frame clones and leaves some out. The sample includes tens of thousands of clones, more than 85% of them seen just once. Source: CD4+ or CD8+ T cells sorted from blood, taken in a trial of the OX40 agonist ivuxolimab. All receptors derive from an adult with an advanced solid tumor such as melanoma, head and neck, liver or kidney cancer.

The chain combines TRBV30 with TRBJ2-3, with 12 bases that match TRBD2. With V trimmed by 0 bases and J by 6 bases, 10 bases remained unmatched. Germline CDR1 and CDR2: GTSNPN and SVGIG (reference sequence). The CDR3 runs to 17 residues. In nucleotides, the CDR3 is TGTGCCTGGAGTGTCCGGGGGCTAGCGGGAGGGCCGGATACGCAGTATTTT. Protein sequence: CAWSVRGLAGGPDTQYF.

CDR3 loop: CAWRDQGVRAKNIQYF. The CDR3 DNA is TGTGCCTGGAGGGACCAGGGGGTACGAGCCAAAAACATTCAGTACTTC. The gene calls are TRBV30 and TRBJ2-4; 7 bases are shared with TRBD1. The CDR3 is 16 residues long. Germline V gene sequence: CDR1 GTSNPN, CDR2 SVGIG (reference sequence). Trimming at V came to 3 bases and at J to 0 bases, leaving 8 bases not matched to a gene.

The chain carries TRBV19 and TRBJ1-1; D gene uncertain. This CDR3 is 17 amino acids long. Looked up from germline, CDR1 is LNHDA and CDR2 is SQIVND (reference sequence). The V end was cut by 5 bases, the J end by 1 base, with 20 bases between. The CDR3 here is CASSLEPGSLGNTEAFF. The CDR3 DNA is TGTGCCAGTAGTTTGGAACCGGGGTCCCTCGGGAACACTGAAGCTTTCTTT.

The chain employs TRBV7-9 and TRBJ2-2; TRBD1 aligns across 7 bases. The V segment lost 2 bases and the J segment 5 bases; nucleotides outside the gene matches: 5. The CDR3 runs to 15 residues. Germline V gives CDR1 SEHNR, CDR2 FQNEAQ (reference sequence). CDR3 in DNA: TGTGCCAGCAGCTTAAAGGGGGCGGCTACCGGGGAGCTGTTTTTT. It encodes CASSLKGAATGELFF.

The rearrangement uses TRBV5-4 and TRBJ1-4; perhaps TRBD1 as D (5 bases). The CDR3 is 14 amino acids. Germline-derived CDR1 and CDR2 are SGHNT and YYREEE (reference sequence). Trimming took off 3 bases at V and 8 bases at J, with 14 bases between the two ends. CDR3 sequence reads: CASSSGAIGEKLFF. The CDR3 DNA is TGTGCCAGCAGCTCCGGGGCGATAGGGGAAAAACTGTTTTTT.

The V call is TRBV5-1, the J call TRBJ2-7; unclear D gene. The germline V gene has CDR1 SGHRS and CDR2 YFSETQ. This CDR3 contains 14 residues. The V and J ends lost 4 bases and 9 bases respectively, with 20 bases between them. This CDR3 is CASSLLSSADGQYF. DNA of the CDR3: TGCGCCAGCAGCCTTCTTAGTAGTGCGGACGGGCAGTACTTC.

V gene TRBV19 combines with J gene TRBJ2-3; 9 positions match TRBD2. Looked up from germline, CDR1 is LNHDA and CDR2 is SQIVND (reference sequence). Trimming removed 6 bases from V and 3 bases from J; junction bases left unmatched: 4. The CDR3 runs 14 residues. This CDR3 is CASSPTSGTDTQYF. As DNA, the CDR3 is TGTGCCAGTAGCCCTACTAGCGGGACAGATACGCAGTATTTT.

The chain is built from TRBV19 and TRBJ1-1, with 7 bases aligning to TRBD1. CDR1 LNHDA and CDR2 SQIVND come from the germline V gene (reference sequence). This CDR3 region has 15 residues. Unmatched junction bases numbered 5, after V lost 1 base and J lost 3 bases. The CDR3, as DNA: TGTGCCAGTAGTATAGGAGGGGGCTGGGACACTGAAGCTTTCTTT. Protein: CASSIGGGWDTEAFF.

CDR3 protein: CASSLSGQEKTQYF. CDR3 DNA: TGCGCCAGCAGCTTGTCGGGACAGGAAAAGACCCAGTACTTC. The chain employs TRBV5-1 and TRBJ2-5, with TRBD1 matching 8 bases. The CDR3 is 14 residues long. Germline V gene data show CDR1 as SGHRS and CDR2 as YFSETQ. J lost 6 bases, V lost 1 base, and 5 bases had no gene match. The complete variable domain, with remaining parts taken from reference TRBV5-1 and TRBJ2-5, reads KAGVTQTPRYLIKTRGQQVTLSCSPISGHRSVSWYQQTPGQGLQFLFEYFSETQRNKGNFPGRFSGRQFSNSRSEMNVSTLELGDSALYLCASSLSGQEKTQYFGPGTRLLVL.

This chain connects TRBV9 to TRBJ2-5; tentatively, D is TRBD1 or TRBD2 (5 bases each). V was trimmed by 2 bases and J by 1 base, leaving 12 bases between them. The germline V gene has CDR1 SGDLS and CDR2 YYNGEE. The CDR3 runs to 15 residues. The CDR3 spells CASSVVPGGQETQYF. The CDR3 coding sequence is TGTGCCAGCAGCGTCGTACCTGGGGGCCAAGAGACCCAGTACTTC.

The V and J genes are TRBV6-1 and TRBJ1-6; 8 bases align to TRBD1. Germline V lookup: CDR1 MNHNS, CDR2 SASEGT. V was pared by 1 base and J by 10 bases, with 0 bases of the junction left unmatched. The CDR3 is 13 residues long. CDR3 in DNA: TGTGCCAGCAGTGAAGGACAGGGGTCACCCCTCCACTTT. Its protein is CASSEGQGSPLHF.

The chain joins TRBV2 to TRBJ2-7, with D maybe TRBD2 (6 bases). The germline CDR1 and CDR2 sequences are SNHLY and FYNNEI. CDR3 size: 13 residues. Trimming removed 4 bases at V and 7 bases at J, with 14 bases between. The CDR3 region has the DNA TGTGCCAGCAGTGTTTCTCTCGCGGGGGAGCAGTACTTC. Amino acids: CASSVSLAGEQYF.

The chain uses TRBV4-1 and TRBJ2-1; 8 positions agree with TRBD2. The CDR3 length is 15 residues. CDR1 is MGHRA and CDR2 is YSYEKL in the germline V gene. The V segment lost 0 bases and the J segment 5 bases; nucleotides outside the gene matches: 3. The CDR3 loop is CASSQDDSGDNEQFF. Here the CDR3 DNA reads TGCGCCAGCAGCCAAGACGATAGCGGGGACAATGAGCAGTTCTTC.

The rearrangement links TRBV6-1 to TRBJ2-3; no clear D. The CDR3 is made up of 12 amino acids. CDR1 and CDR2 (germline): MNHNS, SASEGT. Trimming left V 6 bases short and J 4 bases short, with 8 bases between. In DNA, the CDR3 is TGTGCCAGCAGACCCCACTCAGATACGCAGTATTTT. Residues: CASRPHSDTQYF.

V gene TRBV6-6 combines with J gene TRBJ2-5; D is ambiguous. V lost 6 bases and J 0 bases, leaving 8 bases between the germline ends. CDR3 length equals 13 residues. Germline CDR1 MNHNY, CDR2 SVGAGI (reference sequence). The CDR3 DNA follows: TGTGCCAGCAGAGGGCAGTACCAAGAGACCCAGTACTTC. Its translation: CASRGQYQETQYF.

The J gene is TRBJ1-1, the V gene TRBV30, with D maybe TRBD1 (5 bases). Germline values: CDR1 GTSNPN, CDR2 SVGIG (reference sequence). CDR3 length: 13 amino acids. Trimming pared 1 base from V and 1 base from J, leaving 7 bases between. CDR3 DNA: TGTGCCTGGAGTGGTCAGGGGAACACTGAAGCTTTCTTT. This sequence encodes CAWSGQGNTEAFF.

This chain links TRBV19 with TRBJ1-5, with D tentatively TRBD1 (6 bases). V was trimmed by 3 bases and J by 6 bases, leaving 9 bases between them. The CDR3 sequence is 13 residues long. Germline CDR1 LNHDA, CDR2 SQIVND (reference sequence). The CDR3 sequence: CASSMDSGQPQHF. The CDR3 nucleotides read TGTGCCAGTAGTATGGACAGTGGTCAGCCCCAGCATTTT.

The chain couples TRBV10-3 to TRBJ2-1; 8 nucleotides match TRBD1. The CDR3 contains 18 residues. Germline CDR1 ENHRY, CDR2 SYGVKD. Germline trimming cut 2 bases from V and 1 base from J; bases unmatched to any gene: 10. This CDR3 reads CAISEPAGRTGSYNEQFF. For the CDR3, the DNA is TGTGCCATCAGTGAGCCGGCGGGCAGGACAGGGTCCTACAATGAGCAGTTCTTC.

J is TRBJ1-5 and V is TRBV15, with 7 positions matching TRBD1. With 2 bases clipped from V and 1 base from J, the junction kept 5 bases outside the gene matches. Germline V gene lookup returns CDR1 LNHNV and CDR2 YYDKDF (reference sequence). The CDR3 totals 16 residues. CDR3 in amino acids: CATSRFEGASNQPQHF. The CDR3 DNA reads TGTGCCACCAGCAGATTCGAGGGGGCAAGCAATCAGCCCCAGCATTTT.

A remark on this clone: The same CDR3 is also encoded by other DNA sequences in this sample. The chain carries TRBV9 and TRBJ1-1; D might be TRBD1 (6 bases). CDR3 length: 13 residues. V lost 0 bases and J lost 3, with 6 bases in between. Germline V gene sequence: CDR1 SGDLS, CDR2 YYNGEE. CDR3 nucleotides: TGTGCCAGCAGCGTAGCAGGGGACACTGAAGCTTTCTTT. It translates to CASSVAGDTEAFF.

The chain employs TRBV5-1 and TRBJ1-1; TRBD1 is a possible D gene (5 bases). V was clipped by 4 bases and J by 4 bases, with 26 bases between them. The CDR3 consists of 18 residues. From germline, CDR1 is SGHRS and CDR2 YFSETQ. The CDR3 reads CASSPLNQGVSLPTEAFF. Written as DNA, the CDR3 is TGCGCCAGCAGCCCGCTAAACCAGGGAGTCTCATTACCCACTGAAGCTTTCTTT.

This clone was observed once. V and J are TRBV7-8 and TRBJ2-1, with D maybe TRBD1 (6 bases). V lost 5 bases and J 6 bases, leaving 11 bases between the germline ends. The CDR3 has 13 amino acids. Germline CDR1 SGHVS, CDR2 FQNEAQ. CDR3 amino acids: CASSVGTINEQFF. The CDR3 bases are TGTGCCAGCAGCGTGGGGACAATCAATGAGCAGTTCTTC.